Listed here is a single T cell receptor beta chain. Its antigen remains unidentified. The source of the sample is a study of tumor and adjacent non-tumor tissue in lung cancer. Study observations and caveats: Compared with tumor, normal lung showed significantly lower TCR diversity. Tumor TCR diversity, when higher, was linked to shorter survival.

The template was RNA from unsorted bulk tissue. Distant lung tissue was collected more than 3 cm away from the tumor edge. TCRbeta libraries were built with three rounds of nested PCR, modified from ARM-PCR. Each CDR3 protein gets one entry after TCRdb re-called the multiplex PCR reads with MiXCR. The sample records about 80,000 distinct CDR3 sequences, approximately 80% being singletons. Germline CDR1 is SGHNT and CDR2 is YYREEE (reference sequence). Trimming took off 7 bases at V and 3 bases at J, with 18 bases between the two ends. The length of the CDR3 is 15 residues. The sequenced material came from distant non-tumor lung tissue. The TCR was taken from a man aged 55-75 years with non-small cell lung cancer. This chain connects TRBV5-4 to TRBJ2-3; D may be TRBD1 (5 bases). In DNA form, the CDR3 reads TGTGCCAGCGGCCAGAGACTTGGGGCTACAGATACGCAGTATTTT. This encodes CASGQRLGATDTQYF.